What follows are 15 T cell receptor beta chains derived from one specimen sequenced in a study of blood T cell repertoires in COVID-19 (dated by TCRdb to 2018 to 2020). Libraries were constructed by the immunoSEQ multiplex PCR assay. TCRdb obtained this table from immuneACCESS and retained in-frame rearrangements with V and J assigned. These tables miss some clones; where compared with another copy, unresolved V genes account for less than half of the shortfall, and the remainder is unexplained. The sample profile shows approximately 98,000 clones; about 81% of them were found once. The ten most abundant clones make up under 20% of the sample. The sequencing sample was made of peripheral blood. The source of these receptors is a man older than 75 with acute or convalescent COVID-19.

The chain is built from TRBV10-3 and TRBJ2-5; TRBD2 is a possible D gene (6 bases). The V end was cut by 7 bases, the J end by 1 base, with 10 bases between. The germline V gene has CDR1 ENHRY and CDR2 SYGVKD. The length of the CDR3 is 13 residues. The CDR3 DNA reads as TGTGCCATCATGTCCGGGGGCCAAGAGACCCAGTACTTC. Translating it yields CAIMSGGQETQYF.

The rearrangement links TRBV7-2 to TRBJ1-1; the D is unclear. V gave up 6 bases and J gave up 0 bases, with 8 bases separating them. The germline V gene encodes CDR1 SGHTA and CDR2 FQGNSA. This CDR3 is 13 amino acids long. The CDR3 coding sequence is TGTGCCAGCAGACTAACCATGAACACTGAAGCTTTCTTT. It codes for CASRLTMNTEAFF.

The chain employs TRBV6-5 and TRBJ2-7; perhaps TRBD2 as D (7 bases). This CDR3 spans 15 amino acids. V shed 4 bases and J shed 5 bases, with 18 bases lying between them. Germline CDR1 reads MNHEY; CDR2 reads SVGAGI. CDR3 sequence (DNA): TGTGCCAGCAGTTTACTCGGGGGGCCTGTCGACGAGCAGTACTTC. Translating it yields CASSLLGGPVDEQYF.

CDR3 residues: CATSDRSGLAGTIEQFF. For the CDR3, the DNA is TGTGCCACCAGTGATCGATCGGGACTAGCGGGGACAATTGAGCAGTTCTTC. This chain connects TRBV24-1 to TRBJ2-1; 13 nucleotides line up with TRBD2. Trimming took 3 bases from V and 9 from J; bases not matched to a gene: 10. The CDR3 runs to 17 residues. Germline V CDR1 and CDR2: KGHDR, SFDVKD.

The gene calls are TRBV5-1 and TRBJ2-6; TRBD2 is a possible D gene (5 bases). CDR3 length: 18 residues. CDR1 and CDR2 from the germline V gene are SGHRS and YFSETQ. Trimming shortened V by 3 bases and J by 0 bases, and 16 bases separated the two germline ends. CDR3 loop: CASSSSPLGSSGANVLTF. CDR3 coding DNA: TGCGCCAGCAGCTCAAGTCCCCTAGGGAGCTCTGGGGCCAACGTCCTGACTTTC.

The chain has TRBV19 and TRBJ1-3; TRBD1 aligns across 10 bases. Germline CDR1 LNHDA, CDR2 SQIVND (reference sequence). With V trimmed by 5 bases and J by 4 bases, 5 bases remained unmatched. This CDR3 has 15 amino acids. CDR3 bases: TGTGCCAGTAGTCTCGACAGGGGGCCCGGAAACACCATATATTTT. Translation gives CASSLDRGPGNTIYF.

This chain joins TRBV9 and TRBJ2-2, with 10 positions matching TRBD2. CDR1 is SGDLS, CDR2 YYNGEE, per germline. Germline trimming cut 2 bases from V and 7 bases from J; bases unmatched to any gene: 8. This CDR3 is 16 amino acids long. CDR3 amino acids: CASSVGSSGSHGELFF. The DNA for the CDR3 is TGTGCCAGCAGCGTTGGATCTAGCGGGAGCCACGGGGAGCTGTTTTTT. The full variable domain, completed using reference TRBV9 and TRBJ2-2, is DSGVTQTPKHLITATGQRVTLRCSPRSGDLSVYWYQQSLDQGLQFLIQYYNGEERAKGNILERFSAQQFPDLHSELNLSSLELGDSALYFCASSVGSSGSHGELFFGEGSRLTVL.

V and J are TRBV14 and TRBJ1-5, with D unclear. Trimming left V 6 bases short and J 2 bases short, with 17 bases between. The CDR3 runs to 16 residues. Germline CDR1 reads SGHDN; CDR2 reads FVKESK. In nucleotides, the CDR3 is TGTGCCAGCAGTCAACCCCGGACGAGGGGCAATCAGCCCCAGCATTTT. Its protein is CASSQPRTRGNQPQHF.

The rearrangement joins TRBV24-1 to TRBJ2-5; 7 bases map to TRBD1. The V segment lost 4 bases and the J segment 1 base; nucleotides outside the gene matches: 5. CDR1 is KGHDR, CDR2 SFDVKD, per germline. The CDR3 length is 15 residues. CDR3 in amino acids: CATSEGRGPQETQYF. CDR3 DNA: TGTGCCACCAGTGAGGGTAGGGGGCCCCAAGAGACCCAGTACTTC.

The chain is built from TRBV30 and TRBJ1-2, with D possibly being TRBD1 (6 bases). V lost 2 bases and J lost 1, with 23 bases in between. The CDR3 is made up of 18 amino acids. The germline V gene encodes CDR1 GTSNPN and CDR2 SVGIG (reference sequence). CDR3 protein: CAWSSTHLGQLINYGYTF. The DNA of the CDR3 is TGTGCCTGGAGTTCAACGCATCTTGGACAGCTTATTAACTATGGCTACACCTTC. The full variable domain, rest sourced from reference TRBV30 and TRBJ1-2, is SQTIHQWPATLVQPVGSPLSLECTVEGTSNPNLYWYRQAAGRGLQLLFYSVGIGQISSEVPQNLSASRPQDRQFILSSKKLLLSDSGFYLCAWSSTHLGQLINYGYTFGSGTRLTVV.

V usage is TRBV14 and J usage is TRBJ1-1; D gene ambiguous. The CDR3 consists of 14 residues. Per germline, CDR1 SGHDN and CDR2 FVKESK. Trimming took off 3 bases at V and 2 bases at J, with 10 bases between the two ends. Written as DNA, the CDR3 is TGTGCCAGCAGCCACTTGGGCTCAAACACTGAAGCTTTCTTT. Translation: CASSHLGSNTEAFF.

The chain carries TRBV3-1 (or the pseudogene TRBV3-2) and TRBJ1-2; the D is unclear. V was shortened by 4 bases and J by 8 bases, with 11 bases between the two germline ends. The CDR3 has 12 amino acids. Germline assignment: CDR1 LGHDT and CDR2 YNNKEL (reference sequence). The CDR3 region has the DNA TGTGCCAGCAGCCCCGAGCCGGGAGGCTACACCTTC. Translation gives CASSPEPGGYTF.

The V gene is TRBV9, the J gene TRBJ1-2; the D is unclear. The CDR3 contains 15 residues. V lost 0 bases and J 6 bases, leaving 15 bases between the germline ends. CDR1 and CDR2 (germline): SGDLS, YYNGEE. In DNA form, the CDR3 reads TGTGCCAGCAGCGTAGCGGAATCCCCTCGGGATGGCTACACCTTC. This codes for CASSVAESPRDGYTF.

This CDR3 is CASSRGRDRNNQPQHF. DNA for the CDR3: TGTGCCAGTAGTAGGGGCCGGGACAGAAACAATCAGCCCCAGCATTTT. V is TRBV19 and J is TRBJ1-5; 7 nucleotides line up with TRBD1. The CDR3 runs to 16 residues. With V trimmed by 4 bases and J by 3 bases, 9 bases remained unmatched. In germline, CDR1 is LNHDA, CDR2 SQIVND (reference sequence).

The chain couples TRBV11-2 to TRBJ2-5, with 10 positions matching TRBD1. Germline-derived CDR1 and CDR2 are SGHAT and FQNNGV. The CDR3 is 15 amino acids. V lost 8 bases to trimming and J lost 2 bases; unmatched junction nucleotides: 8. The CDR3 coding sequence is TGTGCCAGCGGCCTGGACAGGGGGGGACAAGAGACCCAGTACTTC. It translates to CASGLDRGGQETQYF.